This TCR beta chain is from a study of beta chain features in type 1 diabetes. Study-level findings and limits: There was a moderate but significant shortening of TCRB CDR3s in all four CD4+ subsets of Type 1 diabetes patients.

On this clone itself: Its antigen is not identified.

Germline CDR1 SGHRS, CDR2 YFSETQ. There are 11 residues in the CDR3. Trimming removed 0 bases from V and 5 bases from J, with 3 bases in between. All of the isolated RNA was reverse transcribed, so expressed TCRB transcripts were sequenced. Sequencing used immunoSEQ multiplex PCR; TCRdb keeps in-frame clones, though not all of them. Here the sample spans over 300,000 clones, 9.3% being singletons. Material for sequencing was central memory CD4+ T cells from blood. This chain connects TRBV5-1 to TRBJ2-7; D unresolved. The TCR comes from a man aged 25 to 40 with type 1 diabetes. CDR3 region: CASSLENEQYF. The CDR3 coding sequence is TGCGCCAGCAGCTTGGAAAACGAGCAGTACTTC.